This TCR beta chain was recovered during a study of cytomegalovirus exposure and HLA in healthy donors (dated by TCRdb to the late 2010s). General notes on the study: According to an earlier analysis of 550 to 750 of the donors, roughly 180 million T cells yielded some 110 million unique TCR beta sequences and approximately 300 Gb of sequence data. An early release that covered several hundred HLA-typed donors contained approximately 300 gigabases of sequencing data and about 84 million unique TCR sequences. To predict cytomegalovirus infection status, the study brought together high-throughput TCR immunosequencing, statistical association of individual TCRs with disease status, and machine learning. A later analysis re-analyzed previously published TCR beta repertoires from 660 or so donors and added high-resolution HLA genotyping to study TCR occurrence patterns. On average, around 200,000 unique TCR beta nucleotide sequences were sequenced per donor among some 430 genotyped donors of the cohort, with roughly 18% of those sequences being non-productive. HLA typing covered class I and class II loci at four-digit resolution. To decide whether each TCR beta V gene segment behaved as functional or pseudogenic, an earlier analysis of some 570 of the donors relied on high-throughput TCR beta sequencing. Every repertoire in the discovery cohort had been generated on one and the same sequencing platform. Among the roughly 400 genotyped donors, around 81% belonged to the genetic ancestry cluster associated with self-reported Caucasian donors. The later analysis used no new phenotypic data to find candidate immune exposures, relying instead on TCR beta sequences and their occurrence across donors. The study aimed to test whether cataloging public T cell receptors could reveal signatures of past pathogen exposure. In a later genetic analysis, genome-wide SNP genotypes for about 55% of the 666 donors were used, and that subset was treated as a discovery cohort. Four or five DR-DQ haplotypes were handled as single units for association and clustering because linkage in the cohort was strong. Donor age, sex, ethnicity and CMV serostatus were compiled together with the repertoire data. The number of typed donors differed by locus: 629-630 for A, B, C, DRB1 and DQB1; some 500 for DQA1; approximately 600 for DPA1; and roughly 470 for DPB1. The study profiled the T cell repertoires of 550 to 700 subjects by immunosequencing and related them to cytomegalovirus serostatus. A separate validation cohort of approximately 130 different subjects was used in addition to the roughly 640-subject first cohort. What the work shows at the level of the full study, not this receptor alone: The sequencing pipeline was judged likely to have produced a cluster of highly shared sequence variants as a technical artifact. In a later genetic analysis, a missense DCLRE1C variant was associated with V-gene and J-gene trimming of TCR beta chains, and the association was replicated in an independent cohort. Most CMV-associated TCR beta chains appeared to be HLA-restricted in a later analysis, and the HLA associations seemed to be driven largely by CMV exposure. Because HLA typing was missing for some donors at each locus, association tests included only the typed subset. Roughly uniform sequencing depth across donors was assumed in presence/absence analyses, although this assumption may not hold. Immune exposure information for the cohort was limited to CMV serostatus. A further reported finding was that TCR beta sequences accurately predicted the HLA-A and HLA-B alleles for most subjects in the first cohort. Linkage disequilibrium might explain the correlated functional status among segregating V segments, but an unknown experimental factor could not be ruled out. The authors suggested that the approach could potentially be generalized to other disease states and immunological phenotypes. Compared with the approximately 600-donor mean, donors in an Asian-associated ancestry cluster had fewer N-insertions in productive TCRs, according to a later genetic analysis. Because counts were too low, roughly 17 rarely observed V segments, including chromosome 9 orphons, were left out of the earlier analysis of a few hundred of the donors. Most TCR sequences were observed very rarely across donors, whereas some public TCRs were present in many individuals. The study gave a list of 150 to 200 TCR beta chains associated with cytomegalovirus. In both the original and validation cohorts, the classifier was reported to diagnose cytomegalovirus status with high specificity and sensitivity. In a later analysis, HLA-associated TCR beta chains were found to be more clonally expanded and to have lower generation probabilities than equally common non-associated chains. According to a later analysis, TCR association rates differed among HLA loci, with DRB1 alleles showing the most associated TCRs and HLA-C alleles showing the fewest. A few of the identified cytomegalovirus-associated TCR beta chains were confirmed in vitro to be specific for cytomegalovirus antigens. Some IMGT-functional V segments, including TRBV6-2 and TRBV6-3, could not be told apart with the 87-base-pair reads, so those segments were excluded. At a false discovery rate of 0.05, a later analysis linked 15,000 to 20,000 TCR beta sequences to specific HLA alleles. Assigning TCR associations to individual alleles was difficult when HLA alleles, especially DR and DQ, strongly co-occurred. A later analysis reported that several top co-occurrence clusters appeared linked to parvovirus B19, influenza, CMV and Epstein-Barr virus. Only TCR beta chains were sequenced in this cohort, and the absence of alpha or paired-chain data limited detectable features. Broadly in line with IMGT annotations, most TCR beta V segments showed up in productive rearrangements about 87% or about 30% of the time in an earlier analysis of some 590 of the donors.

Library creation used the immunoSEQ multiplex PCR assay. The multiplex PCR relied on a mix of 60 forward primers for TCR Vbeta segments and 13 reverse primers for TCR Jbeta segments. The CDR3 region of rearranged TCR beta genes was amplified from genomic DNA with a multiplex PCR assay. The Illumina HiSeq System was used to sequence the amplified TCR beta libraries as 87-base-pair reads. The authors' analysis ran thus. A later analysis tallied 70 million to 100 million unique TCR beta chains across the 650 to 750 repertoires, and approximately 12 million of those chains were shared by two or more donors. Raw reads were error-corrected and collapsed into unique sequences by a nearest-neighbor algorithm in which closely related sequences were merged to remove PCR and sequencing errors. To assign V, D and J gene segments, CDR3 sequences were aligned to IMGT reference sequences. For a sequence to be retained, at least a six-nucleotide match to both a V gene segment and a J gene segment was required. A rearrangement counted as productive if the CDR3 had no stop codons and remained in frame with V and J, and every other rearrangement counted as non-productive. CDR3 was defined according to IMGT convention as the region running from the second conserved V-encoded cysteine to the conserved J-encoded phenylalanine. In an earlier analysis of 500 to 650 of the donors, sequences lacking an unambiguous match to a single V gene segment were excluded. In an earlier analysis of about 590 of the donors, a V segment was called functional when productive rearrangements were above 56.7%, and segregating when the standard deviation between donors exceeded 5%. A statistical classification framework was built for diagnosing cytomegalovirus status from the catalog of TCR beta chain sequences. In a later analysis, V and J genes were assigned by comparing TCR nucleotide sequences against IMGT/GENE-DB human TR gene sequences. A later analysis assigned CDR3 sequences and most-parsimonious VDJ recombination scenarios with the TCRdist pipeline. In a later analysis, every TCR beta chain was defined by the combination of its CDR3 amino acid sequence and its V-gene family, and reads without a unique V-gene family were dropped. As a way to deal with suspected cross-contamination and a sequencing artifact, a later analysis dropped approximately 590 nucleotide sequences that were highly shared and had low generation probability. In a later analysis, a clonal expansion index was calculated for each public chain from normalized within-repertoire ranks of inferred template counts. Generation probabilities in a later analysis came from a VDJ recombination model fitted to out-of-frame rearrangements, and those results were checked against IGoR. In a later analysis, TCR-TCR, TCR-HLA and TCR-CMV co-occurrence was scored with hypergeometric tests, and a repertoire-size bias correction was applied to TCR pairs. In a later analysis, false discovery rates were estimated by permuting HLA or CMV assignments 20 times. In a later analysis, co-occurring TCRs were grouped using DBSCAN, and TCRdist sequence similarity was added for clustering within HLA-allele-positive subsets. For co-occurrence clustering, repertoires with fewer than 30,000 or more than 120,000 public chains were excluded, along with a handful of repertoires with anomalous nucleotide sharing. TCRdb took over this immuneACCESS table, retaining in-frame rearrangements with V and J assigned. Such tables are incomplete; in checked studies, under half of the missing clones stem from an unresolved V gene, and the remainder is unexplained. V and J calls plus clone size are reproduced from that table; the DNA served to infer D and trimming. The sample yields 95,000 to 150,000 clones; around 67% were counted once. The ten largest clonotypes hold around 4% of the sample.

The cohort comprised approximately 700 healthy bone marrow donors. All cohort members were sampled while nominally healthy, although unrecorded immune exposures were likely present. The donor tested CMV seronegative, placing the donor among the 350 or so seronegative members of the cohort. Every donor gave a peripheral blood sample, and the peripheral blood mononuclear cells from that sample were used for TCR beta sequencing. The Qiagen DNeasy Blood Extraction Kit was used to extract genomic DNA from the blood cell samples. Taken from cysteine to phenylalanine, the CDR3 has 16 residues. Just CDR3 DNA is preserved here, 48 bases in frame from base 1. Cut back by 0 bases and 0 bases, the V and J ends lie 9 bases apart. Looking up the germline V gene yields CDR1 SGDLS and CDR2 YYNGEE. In the case of this clone: Its binding antigen is unknown. Base qualities were left out, and no much larger clone turns up one base away.

Recombination joined TRBV9 with TRBJ1-4; the D segment could be TRBD1, given 6 matching bases. The sequence was obtained from a woman aged 40 to 50 in good health and CMV-seronegative. The specimen sequenced was PBMCs. CDR3 region: CASSVEGVATNEKLFF. The DNA sequence follows: TGTGCCAGCAGCGTAGAGGGGGTGGCAACTAATGAAAAACTGTTTTTT. Joined to the reference TRBV9 and TRBJ1-4 proteins, this CDR3 gives the full variable domain: DSGVTQTPKHLITATGQRVTLRCSPRSGDLSVYWYQQSLDQGLQFLIQYYNGEERAKGNILERFSAQQFPDLHSELNLSSLELGDSALYFCASSVEGVATNEKLFFGSGTQLSVL.